The following is a T cell receptor (beta chain) sequence with its context. A single record per CDR3 protein comes from TCRdb applying MiXCR to the RT-PCR reads. The sample lists 200,000 to 250,000 distinct CDR3 sequences, less than 15% occurring once. This entry belongs to a study of patients and donors after allogeneic stem cell transplantation. The germline gives CDR1 SGHDT, CDR2 YYEEEE. CDR3 length: 15 amino acids. V was pared by 1 base and J by 7 bases, with 3 bases of the junction left unmatched. The chain recombines TRBV5-6 with TRBJ1-6, with 9 bases identical to TRBD1. This TCR derives from a human donor who was either an allogeneic HSCT recipient or a stem cell or donor lymphocyte infusion donor (not recorded which). It is not recorded whose cells these are; they may come from a transplant donor. Sequencing was done on a sample of blood, either unsorted or a sorted T cell fraction (not recorded which). The CDR3 protein is CASSLRDRANSPLHF. Here the CDR3 DNA reads TGTGCCAGCAGCTTGCGGGACAGGGCGAATTCACCCCTCCACTTT.